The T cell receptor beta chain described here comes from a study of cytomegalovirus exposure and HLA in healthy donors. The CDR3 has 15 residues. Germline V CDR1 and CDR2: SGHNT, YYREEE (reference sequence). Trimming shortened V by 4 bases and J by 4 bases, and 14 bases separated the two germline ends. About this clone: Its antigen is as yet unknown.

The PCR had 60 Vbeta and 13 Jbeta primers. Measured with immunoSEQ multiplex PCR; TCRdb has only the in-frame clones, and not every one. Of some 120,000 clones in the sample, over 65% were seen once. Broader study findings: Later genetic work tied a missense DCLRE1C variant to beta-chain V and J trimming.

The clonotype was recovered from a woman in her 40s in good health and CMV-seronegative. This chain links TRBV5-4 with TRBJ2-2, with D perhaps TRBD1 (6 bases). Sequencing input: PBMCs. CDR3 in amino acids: CASSPYREGTGELFF. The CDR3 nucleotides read TGTGCCAGCAGCCCGTACAGGGAAGGCACCGGGGAGCTGTTTTTT.